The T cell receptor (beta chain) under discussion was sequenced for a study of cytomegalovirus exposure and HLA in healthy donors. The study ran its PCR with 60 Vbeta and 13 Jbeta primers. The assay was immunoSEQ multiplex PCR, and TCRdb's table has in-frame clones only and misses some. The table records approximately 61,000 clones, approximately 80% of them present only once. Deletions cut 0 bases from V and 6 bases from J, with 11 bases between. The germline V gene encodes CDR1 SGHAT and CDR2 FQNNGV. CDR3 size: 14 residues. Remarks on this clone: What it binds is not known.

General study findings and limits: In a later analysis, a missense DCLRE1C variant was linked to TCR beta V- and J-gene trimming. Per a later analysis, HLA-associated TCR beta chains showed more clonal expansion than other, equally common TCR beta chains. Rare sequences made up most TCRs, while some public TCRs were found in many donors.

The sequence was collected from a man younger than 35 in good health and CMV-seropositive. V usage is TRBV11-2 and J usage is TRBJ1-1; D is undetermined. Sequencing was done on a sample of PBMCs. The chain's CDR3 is CASSLDSAGSEAFF. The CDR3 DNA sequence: TGTGCCAGCAGCTTAGACAGCGCGGGGTCTGAAGCTTTCTTT.